Presented here are 18 T cell receptor beta chains from one specimen sequenced in a study of blood T cell repertoires in COVID-19. Assay used: immunoSEQ multiplex PCR; TCRdb lists only in-frame clones, some missing. Seen here are about 180,000 clones, roughly 84% observed once, and the top ten hold 1% to 1.5%. The sample was PBMCs or T cells enriched from blood (not recorded which). These receptors all come from a human donor with acute COVID-19. The donor label of this sample is uncertain.

This clone appeared a single time. V usage is TRBV5-6 and J usage is TRBJ2-1, with D uncertain. Germline assignment: CDR1 SGHDT and CDR2 YYEEEE. Deletions cut 4 bases from V and 0 bases from J, with 2 bases between. The CDR3 is 12 residues long. The CDR3 region has the DNA TGTGCCAGCAGCCGCTCCTACAATGAGCAGTTCTTC. Residues: CASSRSYNEQFF.

This sequence joins TRBV11-2 and TRBJ2-2, with 10 positions matching TRBD1. V shed 5 bases and J 4 bases; nucleotides not matched to a gene: 4. Looked up from germline, CDR1 is SGHAT and CDR2 is FQNNGV. This CDR3 spans 15 amino acids. CDR3 amino acids: CASSRTGGTTGELFF. DNA for the CDR3: TGTGCCAGCAGCAGGACAGGGGGGACCACCGGGGAGCTGTTTTTT.

This sequence joins TRBV18 and TRBJ1-5, with a tentative D call TRBD1 (6 bases). The CDR3 is 15 residues long. Germline V CDR1 and CDR2: KGHSH, LQKENI. Between the trimmed V and J ends, which lost 3 bases and 3 bases, there was a span of 12 bases. The CDR3 sequence: CASSPRDINNQPQHF. CDR3 DNA sequence: TGTGCCAGCTCACCTCGGGACATAAACAATCAGCCCCAGCATTTT.

This chain links TRBV12-3 or TRBV12-4 with TRBJ1-1; no definite D call. This CDR3 region has 11 residues. V was trimmed by 6 bases and J by 8 bases, leaving 10 bases between them. The CDR3 spells CASRADLEAFF. The CDR3 nucleotides are TGTGCCAGCAGGGCCGATTTAGAAGCTTTCTTT.

Written as DNA, the CDR3 is TGCGCCAGCAGCTTGCCGGGACAGCAAGAGGATACGCAGTATTTT. It yields the protein CASSLPGQQEDTQYF. The rearrangement joins TRBV5-1 to TRBJ2-3, with 7 positions matching TRBD1. J was trimmed by 6 bases and V by 1 base; bases with no gene match: 8. The CDR3 is made up of 15 amino acids. Per the germline V gene, CDR1 is SGHRS and CDR2 is YFSETQ.

This clone has just a few counts. V is TRBV19 and J is TRBJ2-7; a possible D gene is TRBD1 (6 bases). The germline V gene has CDR1 LNHDA and CDR2 SQIVND (reference sequence). The CDR3 has 12 amino acids. V was pared by 5 bases and J by 5 bases, with 10 bases between. DNA for the CDR3: TGTGCCAGTAGTGTACAGGGTGACGAGCAGTACTTC. It yields the protein CASSVQGDEQYF.

The chain joins TRBV2 to TRBJ2-1; the D gene is possibly TRBD1 (6 bases). The CDR3 consists of 14 residues. Germline V gene sequence: CDR1 SNHLY, CDR2 FYNNEI. Trimming took off 4 bases at V and 3 bases at J, with 10 bases between the two ends. CDR3 region: CASSVGRGYNEQFF. The CDR3 nucleotides read TGTGCCAGCAGTGTAGGCAGGGGCTACAATGAGCAGTTCTTC.

The V and J genes are TRBV12-3 or TRBV12-4 and TRBJ1-2; possible D gene TRBD1, 5 bases. There are 12 residues in the CDR3. Trimming left V 8 bases short and J 8 bases short, with 15 bases between. Here the CDR3 reads CASRQGGRGYTF. Written as DNA, the CDR3 is TGTGCCAGCCGGCAGGGTGGCAGGGGCTACACCTTC.

The chain couples TRBV2 to TRBJ2-1, with D perhaps TRBD1 (8 bases). CDR1 is SNHLY, CDR2 FYNNEI, per germline. V was pared by 7 bases and J by 9 bases, with 16 bases between. This CDR3 has 13 residues. CDR3 nucleotide sequence: TGTGCCAGCACCGGACAGGGCGGGGGTGAGCAGTTCTTC. This encodes CASTGQGGGEQFF.

This sequence joins TRBV29-1 and TRBJ1-2; TRBD1 matches 9 bases. With 4 bases clipped from V and 4 bases from J, the junction kept 4 bases outside the gene matches. In germline, CDR1 is SQVTM, CDR2 ANQGSEA. The CDR3 extends over 13 amino acids. Written as DNA, the CDR3 is TGCAGCGTTGGACAGGGGGTCTCCTATGGCTACACCTTC. Its translation: CSVGQGVSYGYTF.

V and J are TRBV9 and TRBJ2-7, with D tentatively TRBD1 (6 bases). Trimming removed 0 bases from V and 2 bases from J, with 21 bases in between. The CDR3 loop spans 18 amino acids. Germline V gene lookup returns CDR1 SGDLS and CDR2 YYNGEE. CDR3 DNA sequence: TGTGCCAGCAGCGTAGGATTAACGGAGGCAGGGACAACCTACGAGCAGTACTTC. As protein: CASSVGLTEAGTTYEQYF.

The chain has TRBV5-1 and TRBJ2-3; 7 positions match TRBD2. CDR1 SGHRS and CDR2 YFSETQ come from the germline V gene. This CDR3 has 13 residues. The J segment lost 5 bases and the V segment lost 4 bases, leaving 4 bases of the junction unmatched. DNA of the CDR3: TGCGCCAGCAGCGGTTCGGGGGGAGATACGCAGTATTTT. It encodes CASSGSGGDTQYF.

This clone was seen just once. The CDR3 sequence is CASSPSPQAGGLFQETQYF. Here the CDR3 DNA reads TGTGCCAGCAGTCCCTCCCCCCAGGCGGGGGGGCTTTTCCAAGAGACCCAGTACTTC. The chain uses TRBV6-2 or TRBV6-3 and TRBJ2-5; 9 bases line up with TRBD2. This CDR3 has 19 residues. V was clipped by 5 bases and J by 1 base; unmatched bases: 17. Looked up from germline, CDR1 is MNHEY and CDR2 is SVGEGT.

A single count supports this clone. The chain uses TRBV30 and TRBJ2-3; 12 bases are shared with TRBD2. Trimming took 2 bases from V and 2 from J; bases not matched to a gene: 8. Germline V gene lookup returns CDR1 GTSNPN and CDR2 SVGIG (reference sequence). The CDR3 totals 17 residues. The CDR3 nucleotides are TGTGCCTGGAGTCTAAAGACTAGCGGGGGTTACACAGATACGCAGTATTTT. Its translation is CAWSLKTSGGYTDTQYF.

The J gene is TRBJ1-2, the V gene TRBV2; the match to TRBD1 covers 12 bases. This CDR3 comprises 16 residues. Germline CDR1 and CDR2: SNHLY and FYNNEI. V gave up 6 bases and J gave up 8 bases; unmatched junction bases: 13. CDR3 region: CASRSLGTGGRWGYTF. The CDR3 coding sequence is TGTGCCAGCAGGTCGTTAGGGACAGGGGGCCGATGGGGCTACACCTTC.

The chain links TRBV11-3 to TRBJ2-1; 7 bases match TRBD2. The CDR3 runs 16 residues. Germline CDR1 is SGHNT and CDR2 is YENEEA. After removal of 1 base from V and 3 bases from J, the junction contained 6 bases not matched to a gene. CDR3: CASSLASGDNYNEQFF. The CDR3 nucleotides read TGTGCCAGCAGCTTAGCGAGCGGGGATAACTACAATGAGCAGTTCTTC. Full variable domain (remainder filled in from reference TRBV11-3 and TRBJ2-1): EAGVVQSPRYKIIEKKQPVAFWCNPISGHNTLYWYLQNLGQGPELLIRYENEEAVDDSQLPKDRFSAERLKGVDSTLKIQPAELGDSAVYLCASSLASGDNYNEQFFGPGTRLTVL.

This clone was seen only a few times. Here the CDR3 reads CASSPGLYGQNSTDTQYF. The DNA for the CDR3 is TGTGCCAGCTCACCAGGTTTATATGGACAGAATAGCACAGATACGCAGTATTTT. The rearrangement joins TRBV18 to TRBJ2-3; D perhaps matches TRBD1 (6 bases). This CDR3 is 18 amino acids long. CDR1 is KGHSH and CDR2 is LQKENI in the germline V gene. V lost 2 bases and J 0 bases, leaving 18 bases between the germline ends.

In this sample, this clone turned up once. This chain connects TRBV12-3 or TRBV12-4 to TRBJ1-5; a possible D gene is TRBD1 (5 bases). Trimming removed 6 bases at V and 4 bases at J, with 10 bases between. CDR3 size: 13 residues. CDR3 nucleotide sequence: TGTGCCAGCAGACTGACAGTGAATCAGCCCCAGCATTTT. Protein product: CASRLTVNQPQHF.